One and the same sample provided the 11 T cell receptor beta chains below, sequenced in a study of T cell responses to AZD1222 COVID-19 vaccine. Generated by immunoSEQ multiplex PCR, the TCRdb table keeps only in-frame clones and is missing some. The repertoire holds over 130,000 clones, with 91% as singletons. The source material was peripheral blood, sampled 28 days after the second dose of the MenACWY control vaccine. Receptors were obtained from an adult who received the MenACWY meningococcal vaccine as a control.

CDR3 residues: CASSDSPGLAGVDEQFF. The CDR3 coding sequence is TGTGCCAGCAGTGACTCCCCGGGACTAGCGGGAGTGGATGAGCAGTTCTTC. The chain carries TRBV27 and TRBJ2-1, with 14 bases that match TRBD2. Germline lookup yields CDR1 MNHEY and CDR2 SMNVEV (reference sequence). With V trimmed by 5 bases and J by 8 bases, 11 bases remained unmatched. There are 17 residues in the CDR3.

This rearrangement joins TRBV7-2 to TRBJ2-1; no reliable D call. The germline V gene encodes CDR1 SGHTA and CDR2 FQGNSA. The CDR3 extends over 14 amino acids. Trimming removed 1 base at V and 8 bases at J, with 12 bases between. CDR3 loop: CASSLVHSPHEQFF. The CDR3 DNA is TGTGCCAGCAGCTTAGTGCACTCTCCACATGAGCAGTTCTTC.

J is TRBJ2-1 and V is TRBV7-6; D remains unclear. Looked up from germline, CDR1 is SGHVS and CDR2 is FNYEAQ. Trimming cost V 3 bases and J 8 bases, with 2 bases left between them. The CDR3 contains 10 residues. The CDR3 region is CASSLYEQFF. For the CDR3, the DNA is TGTGCCAGCAGCTTGTATGAGCAGTTCTTC.

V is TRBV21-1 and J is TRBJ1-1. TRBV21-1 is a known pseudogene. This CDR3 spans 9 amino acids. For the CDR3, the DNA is TGTGCCAGCACTACTGAAGCTTTCTTT. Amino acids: CASTTEAFF.

CDR3: CASSLGIAGSSYNSPLHF. CDR3 nucleotide sequence: TGTGCCAGCAGCTTAGGTATAGCAGGGAGCTCCTATAATTCACCCCTCCACTTT. The chain employs TRBV7-2 and TRBJ1-6; maybe TRBD1 (5 bases). V shed 1 base and J shed 0 bases, with 13 bases lying between them. Germline assignment: CDR1 SGHTA and CDR2 FQGNSA. This CDR3 spans 18 amino acids.

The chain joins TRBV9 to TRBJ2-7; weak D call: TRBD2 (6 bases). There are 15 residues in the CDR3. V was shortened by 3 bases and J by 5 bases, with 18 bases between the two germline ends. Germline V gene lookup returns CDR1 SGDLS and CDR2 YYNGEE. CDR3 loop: CASSGTGLKTHEQYF. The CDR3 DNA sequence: TGTGCCAGCAGCGGGACGGGACTTAAAACCCACGAGCAGTACTTC.

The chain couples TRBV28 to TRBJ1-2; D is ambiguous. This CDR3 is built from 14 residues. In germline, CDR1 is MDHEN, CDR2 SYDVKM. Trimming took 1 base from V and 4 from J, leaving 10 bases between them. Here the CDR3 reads CASSLSGLIYGYTF. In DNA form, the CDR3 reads TGTGCCAGCAGTTTATCAGGACTAATCTATGGCTACACCTTC.

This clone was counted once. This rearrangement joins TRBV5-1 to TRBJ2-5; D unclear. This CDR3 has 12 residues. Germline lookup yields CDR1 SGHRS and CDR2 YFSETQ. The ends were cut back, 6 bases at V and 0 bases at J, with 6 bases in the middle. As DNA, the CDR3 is TGCGCCAGCAACCGGGACCAAGAGACCCAGTACTTC. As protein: CASNRDQETQYF.

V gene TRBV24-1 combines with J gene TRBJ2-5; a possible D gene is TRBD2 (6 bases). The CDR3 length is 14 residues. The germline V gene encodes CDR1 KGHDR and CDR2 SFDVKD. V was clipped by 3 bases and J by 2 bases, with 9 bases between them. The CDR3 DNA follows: TGTGCCACCAGTGATCCCCGGGGGCAAGAGACCCAGTACTTC. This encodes CATSDPRGQETQYF.

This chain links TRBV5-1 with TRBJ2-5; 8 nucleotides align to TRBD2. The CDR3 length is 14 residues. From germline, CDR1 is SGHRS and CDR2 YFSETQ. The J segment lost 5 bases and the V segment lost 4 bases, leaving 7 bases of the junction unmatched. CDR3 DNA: TGCGCCAGCAGCCCGGGACTAGTTGCGGAGACCCAGTACTTC. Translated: CASSPGLVAETQYF. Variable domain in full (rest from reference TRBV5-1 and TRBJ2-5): KAGVTQTPRYLIKTRGQQVTLSCSPISGHRSVSWYQQTPGQGLQFLFEYFSETQRNKGNFPGRFSGRQFSNSRSEMNVSTLELGDSALYLCASSPGLVAETQYFGPGTRLLVL.

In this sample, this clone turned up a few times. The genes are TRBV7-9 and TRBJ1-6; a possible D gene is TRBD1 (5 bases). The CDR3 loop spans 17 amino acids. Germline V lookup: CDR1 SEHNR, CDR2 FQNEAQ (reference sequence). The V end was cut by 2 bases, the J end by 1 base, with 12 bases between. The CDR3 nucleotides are TGTGCCAGCAGCTTAACAGCCGACAGTTCCTATAATTCACCCCTCCACTTT. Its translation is CASSLTADSSYNSPLHF. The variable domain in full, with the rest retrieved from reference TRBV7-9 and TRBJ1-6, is DTGVSQNPRHKITKRGQNVTFRCDPISEHNRLYWYRQTLGQGPEFLTYFQNEAQLEKSRLLSDRFSAERPKGSFSTLEIQRTEQGDSAMYLCASSLTADSSYNSPLHFGNGTRLTVT.